Shown below are 32 T cell receptor beta chains from a single sample sequenced in a study of shared clonotypes between healthy human individuals. Terminally differentiated effector memory CD45RA+ cells were left out of the naive CD8 fraction, which was CD45RO-negative and positively selected for CCR7. Data came from immunoSEQ multiplex PCR; TCRdb stores just in-frame clones and leaves some out. The profile covers around 620,000 clones, with 85% to 95% appearing a single time and approximately 0.11% taken by the ten largest. The sequenced sample consisted of naive CD8+ T cells sorted from blood. These receptors were taken from a woman aged 25-40 years in good health.

The rearrangement uses TRBV7-9 and TRBJ2-7; D is uncertain. Germline V gives CDR1 SEHNR, CDR2 FQNEAQ (reference sequence). The CDR3 is 13 residues long. V lost 4 bases and J 1 base, leaving 8 bases between the germline ends. The CDR3 coding sequence is TGTGCCAGCAGCTCTGACTTATCCTACGAGCAGTACTTC. Its translation is CASSSDLSYEQYF.

The gene calls are TRBV2 and TRBJ2-7; 12 bases are shared with TRBD2. The CDR3 runs 14 residues. The V gene's germline CDR1 is SNHLY and CDR2 FYNNEI. J gave up 3 bases and V 6 bases, and 3 bases lay outside the gene matches. The DNA for the CDR3 is TGTGCCAGCAGAAGGACTAGCGGGAACTACGAGCAGTACTTC. Its translation is CASRRTSGNYEQYF.

This clone was recorded only once. The V and J genes are TRBV19 and TRBJ2-5; 8 bases are shared with TRBD1. TRBJ2-7 matches the DNA end more closely, so the J call is doubtful. CDR3 length equals 16 residues. The germline V gene has CDR1 LNHDA and CDR2 SQIVND (reference sequence). CDR3 in amino acids: CARITRLTGAGYEQYF. The CDR3 DNA reads TGTGCCAGGATAACACGCCTGACAGGGGCGGGGTACGAGCAGTACTTC.

This sequence joins TRBV7-6 and TRBJ1-3, with D maybe TRBD1 (5 bases). This CDR3 has 15 residues. Per germline, CDR1 SGHVS and CDR2 FNYEAQ. Trimming stripped 5 bases from V and 1 base from J, with 12 bases between. CDR3 coding DNA: TGTGCCAGCAGCATAGGGGAGATATCTGGAAACACCATATATTTT. Amino acid sequence: CASSIGEISGNTIYF.

The chain carries TRBV4-1 and TRBJ2-5; unclear D gene. The end of the DNA fits TRBJ2-7 better, so the J call may be wrong. Germline assignment: CDR1 MGHRA and CDR2 YSYEKL. The CDR3 covers 15 residues. The CDR3 sequence: CASSQGGLGPYEQYF. CDR3 nucleotide sequence: TGCGCCAGCAGCCAAGGTGGGTTGGGCCCCTACGAGCAGTACTTC.

The chain recombines TRBV27 with TRBJ2-1; no reliable D call. Germline values: CDR1 MNHEY, CDR2 SMNVEV (reference sequence). This CDR3 comprises 11 residues. Trimming took 4 bases from V and 9 from J, leaving 7 bases between them. CDR3 in DNA: TGTGCCAGCAGTTCTTACCGTGAGCAGTTCTTC. It specifies CASSSYREQFF.

This clone was seen a single time. J is TRBJ2-1 and V is TRBV10-1; unclear D gene. From germline, CDR1 is WNHNN and CDR2 SYGVQD (reference sequence). The V gene lost 2 bases and the J gene lost 3 bases, with 5 bases spanning the gap. The CDR3 contains 13 residues. CDR3 coding DNA: TGCGCCAGCAGTGAGAATAGCTACAATGAGCAGTTCTTC. It specifies CASSENSYNEQFF.

The V and J genes are TRBV19 and TRBJ1-5; TRBD1 might be the D (5 bases). Germline V gene data show CDR1 as LNHDA and CDR2 as SQIVND (reference sequence). Trimming took 1 base from V and 8 from J, leaving 12 bases between them. The length of the CDR3 is 14 residues. The chain's CDR3 is CASSIGGRGEPQHF. The CDR3 DNA follows: TGTGCCAGTAGTATAGGGGGCCGCGGAGAGCCCCAGCATTTT. Using reference TRBV19 and TRBJ1-5 for the parts outside the CDR3, the full variable domain is DGGITQSPKYLFRKEGQNVTLSCEQNLNHDAMYWYRQDPGQGLRLIYYSQIVNDFQKGDIAEGYSVSREKKESFPLTVTSAQKNPTAFYLCASSIGGRGEPQHFGDGTRLSIL.

This sequence joins TRBV7-9 and TRBJ1-1; TRBD1 might be the D (6 bases). From germline, CDR1 is SEHNR and CDR2 FQNEAQ (reference sequence). The CDR3 is 14 amino acids. Trimming took off 10 bases at V and 1 base at J, with 16 bases between the two ends. The CDR3 reads CATPGGRPNTEAFF. The CDR3 DNA is TGTGCCACCCCGGGGGGCAGGCCGAACACTGAAGCTTTCTTT. The entire variable domain, with the rest obtained from reference TRBV7-9 and TRBJ1-1, is as follows: DTGVSQNPRHKITKRGQNVTFRCDPISEHNRLYWYRQTLGQGPEFLTYFQNEAQLEKSRLLSDRFSAERPKGSFSTLEIQRTEQGDSAMYLCATPGGRPNTEAFFGQGTRLTVV.

This clone appeared a single time. The genes are TRBV5-1 and TRBJ2-4; D unresolved. Germline assignment: CDR1 SGHRS and CDR2 YFSETQ. The germline V and J ends were trimmed by 0 bases and 0 bases, with 7 bases remaining between them. The CDR3 has 15 amino acids. The CDR3 is CASSLERLAKNIQYF. In DNA form, the CDR3 reads TGCGCCAGCAGCTTGGAGAGGCTAGCCAAAAACATTCAGTACTTC.

This clone has just one count. Germline and junction disagree at one end, which may indicate a read error. The chain employs TRBV29-1 and TRBJ1-1; 7 bases agree with TRBD1. From germline, CDR1 is SQVTM and CDR2 ANQGSEA. CDR3 length equals 13 residues. CDR3 residues: CSVEGQATTEAFF. CDR3 DNA: TGCAGCGTAGAAGGACAGGCGACCACTGAAGCTTTCTTT. Complete variable domain (other parts from reference TRBV29-1 and TRBJ1-1): SAVISQKPSRDICQRGTSLTIQCQVDSQVTMMFWYRQQPGQSLTLIATANQGSEATYESGFVIDKFPISRPNLTFSTLTVSNMSPEDSSIYLCSVEGQATTEAFFGQGTRLTVV.

In nucleotides, the CDR3 is TGTGCCAGCAGTTTATTGTACGAGCAGTACTTC. This encodes CASSLLYEQYF. The chain links TRBV27 to TRBJ2-7; D is undetermined. CDR3 length: 11 amino acids. V lost 1 base, J lost 4 bases, and 2 bases lay in between. Germline V CDR1 and CDR2: MNHEY, SMNVEV (reference sequence).

V gene TRBV5-1 combines with J gene TRBJ2-1; D unclear. The germline gives CDR1 SGHRS, CDR2 YFSETQ. The CDR3 is made up of 14 amino acids. V lost 6 bases and J 1 base, leaving 11 bases between the germline ends. The DNA for the CDR3 is TGCGCCAGCATCCCCGACGTTTCCTACAATGAGCAGTTCTTC. It encodes CASIPDVSYNEQFF.

V usage is TRBV28 and J usage is TRBJ1-1; D is unresolved. The CDR3 sequence is 15 residues long. The V end lost 2 bases, the J end lost 0 bases, and 10 bases lay between the germline ends. Germline V CDR1 and CDR2: MDHEN, SYDVKM. The CDR3 spells CASSLAHSMNTEAFF. In DNA form, the CDR3 reads TGTGCCAGCAGTTTAGCACACTCCATGAACACTGAAGCTTTCTTT.

The chain combines TRBV7-9 with TRBJ2-5; the match to TRBD1 covers 12 bases. The DNA matches TRBJ2-7 better at its end, which makes the J call doubtful. Germline values: CDR1 SEHNR, CDR2 FQNEAQ (reference sequence). The CDR3 sequence is 14 residues long. This CDR3 is CASSDGTGGDEQYF. The CDR3 nucleotides are TGTGCCAGCAGCGACGGGACAGGGGGCGACGAGCAGTACTTC.

The V and J genes are TRBV5-1 and TRBJ2-7, with D possibly being TRBD1 (6 bases). The V gene lost 5 bases and the J gene lost 0 bases, with 12 bases spanning the gap. CDR3 length equals 14 residues. From germline, CDR1 is SGHRS and CDR2 YFSETQ. CDR3 loop: CASSWTESSYEQYF. CDR3 nucleotide sequence: TGCGCCAGCAGTTGGACAGAAAGCTCCTACGAGCAGTACTTC.

The chain combines TRBV28 with TRBJ2-1, with D perhaps matching TRBD1 or TRBD2 (5 bases each). Germline V gene lookup returns CDR1 MDHEN and CDR2 SYDVKM. V was trimmed by 6 bases and J by 6 bases, leaving 18 bases between them. The CDR3 is 15 amino acids. The CDR3 DNA is TGTGCCAGCAGAACCACCAGAGGGGATGGCAATGAGCAGTTCTTC. Translated, it gives CASRTTRGDGNEQFF.

The J gene is TRBJ2-4, the V gene TRBV5-6; 14 bases agree with TRBD2. Germline CDR1 is SGHDT and CDR2 is YYEEEE. J lost 7 bases, V lost 4 bases, and 7 bases had no gene match. The length of the CDR3 is 16 residues. The CDR3 DNA sequence: TGTGCCAGCAGCCGACTAGCGGGAGGGCCTGAGAACATTCAGTACTTC. It specifies CASSRLAGGPENIQYF.

The rearrangement joins TRBV5-4 to TRBJ2-5; D unresolved. This CDR3 comprises 15 residues. The germline gives CDR1 SGHNT, CDR2 YYREEE (reference sequence). Trimming took 0 bases from V and 1 from J, leaving 10 bases between them. CDR3 in amino acids: CASSLVGRSQETQYF. DNA of the CDR3: TGTGCCAGCAGCTTGGTGGGCCGCTCCCAAGAGACCCAGTACTTC. Full variable domain (missing parts from reference TRBV5-4 and TRBJ2-5): ETGVTQSPTHLIKTRGQQVTLRCSSQSGHNTVSWYQQALGQGPQFIFQYYREEENGRGNFPPRFSGLQFPNYSSELNVNALELDDSALYLCASSLVGRSQETQYFGPGTRLLVL.

The rearrangement links TRBV7-9 to TRBJ1-3; D gene ambiguous. The germline CDR1 and CDR2 sequences are SEHNR and FQNEAQ (reference sequence). The CDR3 loop spans 17 amino acids. Trimming removed 1 base from V and 0 bases from J, with 13 bases in between. The CDR3 sequence: CASSLVSSEYSGNTIYF. The CDR3 region has the DNA TGTGCCAGCAGCTTAGTTTCTTCGGAATACTCTGGAAACACCATATATTTT.

The chain carries TRBV4-1 and TRBJ2-1; 13 bases agree with TRBD2. With 6 bases clipped from V and 14 bases from J, the junction kept 13 bases outside the gene matches. CDR1 MGHRA and CDR2 YSYEKL come from the germline V gene. CDR3 length equals 15 residues. CDR3 bases: TGCGCCAGCAGACCCGGGACTAGCGGGGAACGGGAGAAGTTCTTC. Translating it yields CASRPGTSGEREKFF.

The J gene is TRBJ2-2, the V gene TRBV6-4; tentatively, D is TRBD2 (5 bases). Trimming took off 8 bases at V and 2 bases at J, with 9 bases between the two ends. Germline lookup yields CDR1 MRHNA and CDR2 SNTAGT. The CDR3 runs to 13 residues. The CDR3 coding sequence is TGTGCCAGCTACGACTATAACACCGGGGAGCTGTTTTTT. This translates into CASYDYNTGELFF.

The CDR3 reads CASSLYGTSGDNEQFF. The CDR3, as DNA: TGCGCCAGCAGCTTGTATGGGACTAGCGGGGATAATGAGCAGTTCTTC. The chain recombines TRBV5-1 with TRBJ2-1; TRBD2 matches 13 bases. With V trimmed by 1 base and J by 7 bases, 5 bases remained unmatched. Germline-derived CDR1 and CDR2 are SGHRS and YFSETQ. CDR3 length: 16 amino acids.

The chain combines TRBV5-4 with TRBJ2-7, with TRBD1 matching 10 bases. V trimming: 4 bases; J trimming: 3 bases; junction bases outside the gene matches: 4. The CDR3 is made up of 14 amino acids. In germline, CDR1 is SGHNT, CDR2 YYREEE (reference sequence). In DNA, the CDR3 is TGTGCCAGCAGCGCGGGACAGGGGTTCTACGAGCAGTACTTC. Translated, it gives CASSAGQGFYEQYF. Full variable domain (missing parts from reference TRBV5-4 and TRBJ2-7): ETGVTQSPTHLIKTRGQQVTLRCSSQSGHNTVSWYQQALGQGPQFIFQYYREEENGRGNFPPRFSGLQFPNYSSELNVNALELDDSALYLCASSAGQGFYEQYFGPGTRLTVT.

The rearrangement joins TRBV5-4 to TRBJ1-2, with 8 bases that match TRBD1. The CDR3 extends over 15 amino acids. Germline V CDR1 and CDR2: SGHNT, YYREEE (reference sequence). V was clipped by 3 bases and J by 6 bases; unmatched bases: 10. This chain's CDR3 is CASSSRDRIRNGYTF. In DNA form, the CDR3 reads TGTGCCAGCAGCTCCCGGGACAGGATCCGAAATGGCTACACCTTC.

V is TRBV7-9 and J is TRBJ2-7; the match to TRBD2 covers 7 bases. After removal of 2 bases from V and 0 bases from J, the junction contained 13 bases not matched to a gene. CDR1 is SEHNR, CDR2 FQNEAQ, per germline (reference sequence). CDR3 size: 18 residues. CDR3 DNA: TGTGCCAGCAGCTTAACGCGGGCGGGAGTGGCGACCTCCTACGAGCAGTACTTC. Protein product: CASSLTRAGVATSYEQYF.

This clone was recorded once. The chain couples TRBV9 to TRBJ1-3, with D unresolved. The germline V and J ends were trimmed by 0 bases and 0 bases, with 7 bases remaining between them. This CDR3 is 15 amino acids long. Germline CDR1 is SGDLS and CDR2 is YYNGEE. CDR3 amino acids: CASSVGGFSGNTIYF. In DNA, the CDR3 is TGTGCCAGCAGCGTAGGAGGGTTCTCTGGAAACACCATATATTTT.

This clone was detected only once. The rearrangement links TRBV4-1 to TRBJ2-5, with a weak D call TRBD2 (6 bases). V was clipped by 5 bases and J by 4 bases, with 17 bases between them. The CDR3 has 15 residues. Germline V gene lookup returns CDR1 MGHRA and CDR2 YSYEKL. The CDR3 nucleotides are TGCGCCAGCAGCTTACGGGACTTTTTGAGAGAGACCCAGTACTTC. Encoded protein: CASSLRDFLRETQYF.

The chain employs TRBV28 and TRBJ1-2; 8 bases match TRBD1. The CDR3 sequence is 14 residues long. Per germline, CDR1 MDHEN and CDR2 SYDVKM. The V gene end was trimmed by 5 bases and the J gene end by 4 bases; junction bases not matched to a gene: 6. CDR3 nucleotide sequence: TGTGCCAGCAGTGCTGGACAGGGTCCCTATGGCTACACCTTC. It yields the protein CASSAGQGPYGYTF.

This chain uses TRBV29-1 with TRBJ2-7, with D tentatively TRBD2 (6 bases). Germline CDR1 is SQVTM and CDR2 is ANQGSEA. This CDR3 comprises 14 residues. V was trimmed by 6 bases and J by 2 bases, leaving 17 bases between them. CDR3 bases: TGCAGCGTCGGGACTGGAGGAAATACCTACGAGCAGTACTTC. Translating gives CSVGTGGNTYEQYF.

A remark on this clone: The same CDR3 can be traced to other DNA sequences in this sample. The chain links TRBV14 to TRBJ2-7; a possible D gene is TRBD2 (5 bases). The germline V gene has CDR1 SGHDN and CDR2 FVKESK. This CDR3 has 13 residues. The V and J ends lost 3 bases and 0 bases respectively, with 6 bases between them. The CDR3 nucleotides read TGTGCCAGCAGCCAGGGGAGCTCCTACGAGCAGTACTTC. Protein: CASSQGSSYEQYF.

The chain combines TRBV5-1 with TRBJ1-5; TRBD1 agrees at 10 bases. Looked up from germline, CDR1 is SGHRS and CDR2 is YFSETQ. The CDR3 is made up of 14 amino acids. V shed 3 bases and J 6 bases; nucleotides not matched to a gene: 3. For the CDR3, the DNA is TGCGCCAGCAGCTGGACAGGGGGTGGTCAGCCCCAGCATTTT. Its protein is CASSWTGGGQPQHF.